The T cell receptor beta chain under discussion was sequenced for a study of T cells in Graves' hyperthyroidism and ophthalmopathy. RNA transcripts served as the template for amplifying TCR beta CDR3 regions. A set of HTBI primers served as the primers for a first-round RT-PCR of the TCR CDR3. TCRdb redid the calling of the multiplex PCR reads with MiXCR, one entry per CDR3 protein. In the table there are approximately 600,000 distinct CDR3 sequences, 14% of which are singletons. This CDR3 has 17 amino acids. V was clipped by 3 bases and J by 2 bases, with 19 bases between them. The germline gives CDR1 SGHRS, CDR2 YFSETQ.

This sequence joins TRBV5-1 and TRBJ2-3, with D possibly TRBD1 on 5 matching bases. What was sequenced was blood. The receptor was derived from a woman in her 30s with Graves' hyperthyroidism that later progressed to Graves' ophthalmopathy. CDR3 sequence: CASSSPFDSPFTDTQYF. The CDR3 coding sequence is TGCGCCAGCAGCTCTCCTTTCGACAGTCCCTTCACAGATACGCAGTATTTT.